The source of this T cell receptor (beta chain) is a study of T cell changes during pregnancy in multiple sclerosis. Sequencing was performed with immunoSEQ multiplex PCR; in TCRdb, only in-frame clones are kept and a portion is missing. The table records about 13,000 clones, 88% of them present only once. CDR3 length: 15 amino acids. V shed 5 bases, J shed 2 bases, and the junction held 9 bases outside the gene matches. Per germline, CDR1 LGHNA and CDR2 YSLEER. This specimen was CD8+ T cells from peripheral blood mononuclear cells, taken in the first trimester of pregnancy. The receptor's source is a female donor with multiple sclerosis, enrolled in a pregnancy study. The V call is TRBV4-3, the J call TRBJ2-7; 7 bases match TRBD1. CDR3 DNA: TGCGCCAGCAGCATCTACAGGGACAGCACCTACGAGCAGTACTTC. Translated, it gives CASSIYRDSTYEQYF.